This T cell receptor (beta chain) comes out of a study of blood T cell repertoires in COVID-19. The germline gives CDR1 KGHDR, CDR2 SFDVKD. The CDR3 is made up of 15 amino acids. V was cut by 3 bases and J by 3 bases, with 13 bases left in between. Assay used: immunoSEQ multiplex PCR; TCRdb lists only in-frame clones, some missing. The sample yields some 270,000 clones, 80% to 95% seen once. The V call is TRBV24-1, the J call TRBJ2-5; D possibly corresponds to TRBD1 (5 bases). The source material was PBMCs or T cells enriched from blood (not recorded which). This TCR was recovered from a man in his forties or fifties who had been exposed to COVID-19. CDR3 amino acids: CATSDDATGKETQYF. The CDR3 coding sequence is TGTGCCACCAGTGATGACGCTACAGGTAAAGAGACCCAGTACTTC.